The sequence of this TCR beta chain was determined in a study of blood T cells in healthy people across ages. A few counts support this clonotype. As yet, its antigen is unknown. Individuals who donated were healthy Caucasians from Russia aged roughly 6 to 95. For the second PCR, which ran for about 7 to 11 cycles, a sample-barcoded 5' primer and a J-beta primer mix were used. A tag from a template-switch adaptor with 12 random nucleotides marked each cDNA molecule. MiXCR was run by TCRdb on the 5' RACE reads, yielding one entry per CDR3 protein. This table holds about 760,000 distinct CDR3 sequences, approximately 60% found once. Study findings and constraints: When set beside aged donors, long-lived donors presented more naive CD4+ cells and higher diversity.

Germline CDR1 is SGHTA and CDR2 is FQGNSA. Trimming left V 4 bases short and J 4 bases short, with 19 bases between. This CDR3 spans 16 amino acids. The TCR sequence derives from a man in his forties or fifties in good health. The specimen sequenced was blood. J is TRBJ2-5 and V is TRBV7-2, with TRBD1 as a possible D gene (6 bases). The CDR3 protein is CASSYTTGPLGETQYF. CDR3 sequence (DNA): TGTGCCAGCAGCTATACCACAGGGCCCCTAGGAGAGACCCAGTACTTC.